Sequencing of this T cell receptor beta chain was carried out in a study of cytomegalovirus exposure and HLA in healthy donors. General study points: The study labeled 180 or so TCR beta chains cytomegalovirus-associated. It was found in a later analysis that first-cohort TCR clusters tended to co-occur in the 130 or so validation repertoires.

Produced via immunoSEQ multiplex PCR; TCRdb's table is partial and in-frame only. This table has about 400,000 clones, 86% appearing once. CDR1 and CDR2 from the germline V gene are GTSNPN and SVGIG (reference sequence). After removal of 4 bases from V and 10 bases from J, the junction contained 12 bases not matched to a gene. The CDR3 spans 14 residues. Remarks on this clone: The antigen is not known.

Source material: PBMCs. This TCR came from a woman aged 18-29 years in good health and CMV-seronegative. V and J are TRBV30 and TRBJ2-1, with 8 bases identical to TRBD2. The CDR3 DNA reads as TGTGCCTGGAAAACTAGCCTTTCGGGAGGGGAGCAGTTCTTC. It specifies CAWKTSLSGGEQFF.